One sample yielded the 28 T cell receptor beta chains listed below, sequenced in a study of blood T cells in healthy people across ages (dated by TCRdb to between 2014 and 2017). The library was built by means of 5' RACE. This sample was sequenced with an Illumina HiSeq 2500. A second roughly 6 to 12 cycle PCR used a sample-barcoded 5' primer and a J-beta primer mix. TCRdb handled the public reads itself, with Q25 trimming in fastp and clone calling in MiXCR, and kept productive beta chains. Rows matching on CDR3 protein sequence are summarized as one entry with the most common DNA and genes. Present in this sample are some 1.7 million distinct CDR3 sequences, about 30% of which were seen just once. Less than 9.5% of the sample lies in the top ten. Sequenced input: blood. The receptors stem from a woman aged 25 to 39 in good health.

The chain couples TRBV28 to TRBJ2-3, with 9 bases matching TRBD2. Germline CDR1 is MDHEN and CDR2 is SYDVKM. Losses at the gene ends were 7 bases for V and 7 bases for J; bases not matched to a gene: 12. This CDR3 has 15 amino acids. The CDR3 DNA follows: TGTGCCAGCACCGTAATTAGCGGGGGAAGGAATACGCAGTATTTT. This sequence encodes CASTVISGGRNTQYF.

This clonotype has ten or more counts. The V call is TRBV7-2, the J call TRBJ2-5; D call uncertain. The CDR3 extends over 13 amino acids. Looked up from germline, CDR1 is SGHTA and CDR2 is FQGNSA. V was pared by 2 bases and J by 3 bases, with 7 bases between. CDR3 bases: TGTGCCAGCAGCTTATGGGGTGAAGAGACCCAGTACTTC. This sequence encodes CASSLWGEETQYF.

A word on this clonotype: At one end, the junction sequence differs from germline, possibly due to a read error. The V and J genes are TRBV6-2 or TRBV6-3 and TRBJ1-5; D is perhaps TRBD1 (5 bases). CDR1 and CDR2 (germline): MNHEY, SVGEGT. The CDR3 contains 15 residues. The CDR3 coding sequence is TGTGCCTGCAGTTACGGGGGAGCGCGTAATCAGCCCCAGCATTTT. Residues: CACSYGGARNQPQHF.

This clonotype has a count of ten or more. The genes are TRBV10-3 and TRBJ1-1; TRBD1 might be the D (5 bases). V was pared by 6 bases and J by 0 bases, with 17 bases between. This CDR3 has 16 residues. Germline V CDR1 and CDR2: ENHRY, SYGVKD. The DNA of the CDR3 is TGTGCCATCAGCGACCCCCACAGGACGGTGAACACTGAAGCTTTCTTT. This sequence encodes CAISDPHRTVNTEAFF.

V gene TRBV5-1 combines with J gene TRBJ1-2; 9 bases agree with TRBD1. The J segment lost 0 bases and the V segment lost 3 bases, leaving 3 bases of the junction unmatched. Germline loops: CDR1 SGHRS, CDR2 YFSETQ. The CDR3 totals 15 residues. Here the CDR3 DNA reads TGCGCCAGCAGCTCGGGACAGGGATCTAACTATGGCTACACCTTC. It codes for CASSSGQGSNYGYTF.

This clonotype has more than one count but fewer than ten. The CDR3 here is CSARNQGAFSPEQYF. CDR3 nucleotides: TGCAGTGCTAGAAACCAGGGGGCGTTTTCCCCCGAGCAGTACTTC. This chain uses TRBV20-1 with TRBJ2-5; TRBD1 aligns across 8 bases. The assigned J gene may be wrong: the sequence end matches TRBJ2-7 better. This CDR3 comprises 15 residues. The germline gives CDR1 DFQATT, CDR2 SNEGSKA (reference sequence).

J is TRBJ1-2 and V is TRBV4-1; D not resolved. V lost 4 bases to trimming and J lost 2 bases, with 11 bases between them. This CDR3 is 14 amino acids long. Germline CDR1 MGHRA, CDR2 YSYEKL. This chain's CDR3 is CASSRTVENYGYTF. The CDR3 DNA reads TGCGCCAGCAGCCGGACGGTAGAGAACTATGGCTACACCTTC.

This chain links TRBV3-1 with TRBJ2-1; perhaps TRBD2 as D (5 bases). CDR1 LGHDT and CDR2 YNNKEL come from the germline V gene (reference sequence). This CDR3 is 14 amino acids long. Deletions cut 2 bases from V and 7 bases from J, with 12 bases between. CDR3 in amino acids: CASSQTGFGNEQFF. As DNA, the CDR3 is TGTGCCAGCAGCCAAACGGGGTTCGGGAATGAGCAGTTCTTC.

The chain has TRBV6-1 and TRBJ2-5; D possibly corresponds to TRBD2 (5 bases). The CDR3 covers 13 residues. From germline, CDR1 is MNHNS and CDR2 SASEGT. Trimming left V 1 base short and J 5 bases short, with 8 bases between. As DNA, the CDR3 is TGTGCCAGCAGTGAAGTGAGGAGGGAGACCCAGTACTTC. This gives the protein CASSEVRRETQYF.

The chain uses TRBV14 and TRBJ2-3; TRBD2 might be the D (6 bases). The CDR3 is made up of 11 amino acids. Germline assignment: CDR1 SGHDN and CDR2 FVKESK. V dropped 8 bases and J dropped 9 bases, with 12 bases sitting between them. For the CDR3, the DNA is TGTGCCAGCGGCCTGGCGGGGACGCAGTATTTT. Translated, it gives CASGLAGTQYF.

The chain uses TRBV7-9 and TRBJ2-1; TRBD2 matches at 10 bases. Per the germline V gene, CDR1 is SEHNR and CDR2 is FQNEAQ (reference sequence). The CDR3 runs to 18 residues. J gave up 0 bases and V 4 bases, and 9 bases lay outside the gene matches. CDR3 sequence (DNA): TGTGCCAGCAGCTCCCCGGGACTAGCGTTCAGCTCCTACAATGAGCAGTTCTTC. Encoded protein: CASSSPGLAFSSYNEQFF.

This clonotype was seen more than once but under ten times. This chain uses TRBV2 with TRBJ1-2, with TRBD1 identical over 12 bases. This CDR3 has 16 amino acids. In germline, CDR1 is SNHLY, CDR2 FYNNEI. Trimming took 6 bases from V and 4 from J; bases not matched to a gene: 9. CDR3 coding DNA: TGTGCCAGCAGCTGGGACAGGGGGCGGCCAACCTATGGCTACACCTTC. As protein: CASSWDRGRPTYGYTF.

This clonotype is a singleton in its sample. CDR3 in amino acids: CASSYPVATEQFF. The CDR3 bases are TGTGCCAGCAGTTACCCCGTAGCGACTGAGCAGTTCTTC. The chain employs TRBV6-6 and TRBJ2-1; weak D call: TRBD2 (5 bases). Germline values: CDR1 MNHNY, CDR2 SVGAGI (reference sequence). Trimming pared 2 bases from V and 9 bases from J, leaving 11 bases between. The CDR3 spans 13 residues.

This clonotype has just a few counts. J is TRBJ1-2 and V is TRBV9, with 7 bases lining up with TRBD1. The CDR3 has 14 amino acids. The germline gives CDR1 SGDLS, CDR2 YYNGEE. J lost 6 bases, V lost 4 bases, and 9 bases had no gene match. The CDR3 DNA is TGTGCCAGCAGCTCAATCTCCGGGACAGATGGCTACACCTTC. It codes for CASSSISGTDGYTF.

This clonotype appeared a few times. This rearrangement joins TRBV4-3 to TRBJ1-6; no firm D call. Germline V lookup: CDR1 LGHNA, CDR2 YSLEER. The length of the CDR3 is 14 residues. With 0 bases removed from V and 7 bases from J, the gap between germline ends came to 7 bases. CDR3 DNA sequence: TGCGCCAGCAGCCAAGAGCGGTCCAATTCACCCCTCCACTTT. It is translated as CASSQERSNSPLHF.

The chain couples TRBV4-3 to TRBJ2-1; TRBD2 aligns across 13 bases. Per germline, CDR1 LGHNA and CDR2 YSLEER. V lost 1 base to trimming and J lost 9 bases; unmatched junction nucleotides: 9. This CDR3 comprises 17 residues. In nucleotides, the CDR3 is TGCGCCAGCAGCCAAGTCTCTACTAGCGGGAGGGCCCCTGAGCAGTTCTTC. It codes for CASSQVSTSGRAPEQFF.

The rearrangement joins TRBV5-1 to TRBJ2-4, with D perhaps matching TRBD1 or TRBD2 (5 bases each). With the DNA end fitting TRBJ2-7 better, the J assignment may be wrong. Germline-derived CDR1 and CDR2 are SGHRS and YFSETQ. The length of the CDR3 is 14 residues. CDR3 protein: CASSRDPGTDEQYF. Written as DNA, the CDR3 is TGCGCCAGCAGTAGGGACCCCGGGACGGACGAGCAGTACTTC.

CDR3 sequence (DNA): TGTGCCAGCAGCTTGTTTTTGGGCAGTCACAATGAGCAGTTCTTC. Protein product: CASSLFLGSHNEQFF. This chain links TRBV5-5 with TRBJ2-1, with unresolved D. The germline V gene has CDR1 SGHKS and CDR2 YYEKEE (reference sequence). CDR3 length: 15 residues. V dropped 1 base and J dropped 5 bases, with 13 bases sitting between them. The complete variable domain, with remaining parts taken from reference TRBV5-5 and TRBJ2-1, reads DAGVTQSPTHLIKTRGQQVTLRCSPISGHKSVSWYQQVLGQGPQFIFQYYEKEERGRGNFPDRFSARQFPNYSSELNVNALLLGDSALYLCASSLFLGSHNEQFFGPGTRLTVL.

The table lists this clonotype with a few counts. The CDR3, as DNA: TGTGCCAGCCTCAACTCGGACAGACCCAATCAGCCCCAGCATTTT. Encoded protein: CASLNSDRPNQPQHF. This chain uses TRBV28 with TRBJ1-5, with D perhaps TRBD1 (6 bases). The CDR3 is 15 amino acids. Looked up from germline, CDR1 is MDHEN and CDR2 is SYDVKM. The germline V and J ends were trimmed by 8 bases and 3 bases, with 17 bases remaining between them.

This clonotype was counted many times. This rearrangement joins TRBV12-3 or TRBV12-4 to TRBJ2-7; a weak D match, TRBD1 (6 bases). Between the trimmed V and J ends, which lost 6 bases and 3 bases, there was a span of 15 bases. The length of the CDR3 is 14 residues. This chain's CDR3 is CASSSLGTHYEQYF. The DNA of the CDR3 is TGTGCCAGCAGCTCGCTCGGGACACACTACGAGCAGTACTTC.

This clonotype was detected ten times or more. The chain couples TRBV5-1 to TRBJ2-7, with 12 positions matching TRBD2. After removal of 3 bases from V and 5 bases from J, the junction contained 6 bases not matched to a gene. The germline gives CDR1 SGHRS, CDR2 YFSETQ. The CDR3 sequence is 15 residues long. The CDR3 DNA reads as TGCGCCAGCAGCTCCCGGACTAGCGGGGTCAACGAGCAGTACTTC. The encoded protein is CASSSRTSGVNEQYF.

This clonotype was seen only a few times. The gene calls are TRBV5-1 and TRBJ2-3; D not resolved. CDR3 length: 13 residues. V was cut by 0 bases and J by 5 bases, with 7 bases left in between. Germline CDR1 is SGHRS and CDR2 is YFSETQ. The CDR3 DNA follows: TGCGCCAGCAGCTTGGAGCATCAAGATACGCAGTATTTT. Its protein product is CASSLEHQDTQYF.

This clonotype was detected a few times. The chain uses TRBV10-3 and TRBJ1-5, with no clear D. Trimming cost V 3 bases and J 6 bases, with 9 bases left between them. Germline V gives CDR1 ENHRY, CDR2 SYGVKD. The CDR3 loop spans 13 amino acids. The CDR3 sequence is CAISEVDGQPQHF. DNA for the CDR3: TGTGCCATCAGTGAAGTGGACGGTCAGCCCCAGCATTTT.

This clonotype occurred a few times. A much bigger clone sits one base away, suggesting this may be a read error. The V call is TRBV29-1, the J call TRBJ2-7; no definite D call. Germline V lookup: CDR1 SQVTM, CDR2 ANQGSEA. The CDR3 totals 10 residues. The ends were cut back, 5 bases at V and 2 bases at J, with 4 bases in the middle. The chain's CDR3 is CSVPTYEQYF. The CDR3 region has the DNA TGCAGCGTTCCCACCTACGAGCAGTACTTC.

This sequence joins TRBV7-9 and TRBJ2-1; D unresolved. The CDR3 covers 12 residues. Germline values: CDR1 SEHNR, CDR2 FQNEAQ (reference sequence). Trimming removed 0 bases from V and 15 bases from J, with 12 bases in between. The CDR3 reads CASSLALGVPFF. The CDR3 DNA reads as TGTGCCAGCAGCTTAGCGTTAGGAGTACCGTTCTTC. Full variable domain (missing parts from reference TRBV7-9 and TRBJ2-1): DTGVSQNPRHKITKRGQNVTFRCDPISEHNRLYWYRQTLGQGPEFLTYFQNEAQLEKSRLLSDRFSAERPKGSFSTLEIQRTEQGDSAMYLCASSLALGVPFFGPGTRLTVL.

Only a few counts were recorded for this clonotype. The CDR3 here is CASSPTGRSSYNSPLHF. The CDR3 nucleotides read TGTGCCAGCAGCCCCACCGGTCGGAGCTCCTATAATTCACCCCTCCACTTT. This sequence joins TRBV7-9 and TRBJ1-6; D unresolved. Trimming removed 5 bases at V and 0 bases at J, with 14 bases between. The CDR3 runs to 17 residues. Germline loops: CDR1 SEHNR, CDR2 FQNEAQ (reference sequence).

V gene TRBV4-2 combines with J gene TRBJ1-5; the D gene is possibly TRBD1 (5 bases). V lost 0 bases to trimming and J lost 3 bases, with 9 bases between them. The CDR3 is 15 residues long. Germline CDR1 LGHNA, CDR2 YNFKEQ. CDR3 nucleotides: TGTGCCAGCAGCCAAGAGGGGGGGTACAATCAGCCCCAGCATTTT. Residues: CASSQEGGYNQPQHF.

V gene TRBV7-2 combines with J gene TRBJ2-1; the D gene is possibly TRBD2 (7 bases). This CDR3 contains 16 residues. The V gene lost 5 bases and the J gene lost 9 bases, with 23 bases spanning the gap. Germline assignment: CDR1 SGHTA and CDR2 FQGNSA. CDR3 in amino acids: CASSPLGAGGGTEQFF. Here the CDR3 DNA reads TGTGCCAGCAGCCCCCTGGGGGCTGGCGGGGGTACTGAGCAGTTCTTC.